This TCR beta chain stems from a study of shared clonotypes between healthy human individuals. General study findings and limits: Several donors shared around 5% of their naive CD4 clonotypes. Non-shared clonotypes showed lower generation probabilities than clonotypes common to all four donors.

Terminally differentiated effector memory CD45RA+ cells were left out of the naive CD8 fraction, which was CD45RO-negative and positively selected for CCR7. In the original workflow: There were no quality scores in the junction-only immunoSEQ sequences, so filtering differed. This table comes from immunoSEQ multiplex PCR, and its TCRdb copy is limited to in-frame clones, with some not included. V, J and clone size are taken as reported in that table, and D and trimming were inferred from the DNA itself. The sample yields more than 2 million clones, approximately 94% seen once. Germline V CDR1 and CDR2: SEHNR, FQNEAQ (reference sequence). The CDR3 sequence is 16 residues long. The junction had 3 bases not matched to a gene; V was cut back by 5 bases and J by 1 base. About this clone: Antigen: not known.

The V and J genes are TRBV7-9 and TRBJ2-1; 12 bases map to TRBD2. The receptor was derived from a man between 18 and 29 years old in good health. Sequencing used naive CD8+ T cells sorted from blood. This chain's CDR3 is CASSTSGGPSYNEQFF. The DNA for the CDR3 is TGTGCCAGCAGCACTAGCGGGGGGCCGTCCTACAATGAGCAGTTCTTC.